The 13 T cell receptor beta chains below were found in one sample sequenced in a study of T cells in Graves' hyperthyroidism and ophthalmopathy. RNA transcripts served as the template for amplifying TCR beta CDR3 regions. HTBI primers drove first-round RT-PCR of the TCR CDR3. TCRdb itself ran the multiplex PCR reads through MiXCR, one entry per CDR3 protein. This sample has fewer than 450,000 distinct CDR3 sequences, with about a sixth found just once. Sequenced material: blood. These receptor sequences come from a woman younger than 45 with Graves' hyperthyroidism that later progressed to Graves' ophthalmopathy.

About this clonotype: A much bigger clone sits one base away, suggesting this may be a read error. The J gene is TRBJ2-7, the V gene TRBV6-1; D may be TRBD1 (6 bases). The CDR3 loop spans 14 amino acids. Germline CDR1 and CDR2: MNHNS and SASEGT. For the CDR3, the DNA is TGTGCCTGCAGCGTGACAGGAGTAGCCTACGAGCAGTACTTC. Translation: CACSVTGVAYEQYF.

This clonotype has at least ten counts. CDR3 in DNA: TGTGCCAGCAACCCGACCGCCACAGGGGAAAAACTGTTTTTT. Translated, it gives CASNPTATGEKLFF. The chain employs TRBV2 and TRBJ1-4; the D gene is possibly TRBD1 (6 bases). CDR1 and CDR2 from the germline V gene are SNHLY and FYNNEI. V lost 7 bases and J lost 8, with 17 bases in between. The CDR3 has 14 residues.

This clonotype was recorded many times. V and J are TRBV2 and TRBJ2-7; the match to TRBD2 covers 7 bases. The V gene's germline CDR1 is SNHLY and CDR2 FYNNEI. The junction had 5 bases not matched to a gene; V was cut back by 7 bases and J by 2 bases. CDR3 length: 13 residues. The CDR3 reads CASTDGTTYEQYF. CDR3 coding DNA: TGTGCCAGCACAGACGGGACTACCTACGAGCAGTACTTC.

This clonotype occurred many times. The V call is TRBV27, the J call TRBJ1-2, with D maybe TRBD1 (5 bases). The CDR3 spans 15 residues. Germline V gene data show CDR1 as MNHEY and CDR2 as SMNVEV (reference sequence). The V gene lost 2 bases and the J gene lost 0 bases, with 10 bases spanning the gap. The CDR3 loop reads CASSLRRQSNYGYTF. In DNA form, the CDR3 reads TGTGCCAGCAGTTTAAGGAGACAGTCTAACTATGGCTACACCTTC.

Concerning this clonotype: A read error may be the cause here, since a much bigger clone is one base away. The conserved phenylalanine or tryptophan is not found at the CDR3 terminus, so this likely reflects a read error. The V call is TRBV5-1, the J call TRBJ1-1; D not certain. Germline assignment: CDR1 SGHRS and CDR2 YFSETQ. V was trimmed by 4 bases and J by 6 bases, leaving 16 bases between them. The CDR3 contains 14 residues. DNA for the CDR3: TGCGCCAGCAGCCCCTTAAGGAGGACTCCTGAAGCTTTCGTT. Translation gives CASSPLRRTPEAFV.

This clonotype appeared a single time. This chain joins TRBV28 and TRBJ2-1; no clear D gene. The closer fit of TRBJ2-7 to the DNA end suggests the J call may be wrong. This CDR3 spans 13 amino acids. Germline V gene data show CDR1 as MDHEN and CDR2 as SYDVKM. This CDR3 is CASSLWASGEQYF. The CDR3 DNA sequence: TGTGCCAGCAGTTTATGGGCCTCCGGTGAGCAGTACTTC.

This clonotype has a count of ten or more. The genes are TRBV12-3 or TRBV12-4 and TRBJ2-7; TRBD2 agrees at 14 bases. This CDR3 is 15 amino acids long. The V and J ends lost 4 bases and 5 bases, in that order; junction bases with no gene match: 4. In DNA, the CDR3 is TGTGCCAGCAGTTCTCCGGGACTAGCGGGAGACGAGCAGTACTTC. This sequence encodes CASSSPGLAGDEQYF.

This clonotype was recorded many times. This chain links TRBV28 with TRBJ1-2; D not resolved. The CDR3 loop spans 13 amino acids. V lost 6 bases, J lost 8 bases, and 16 bases lay in between. Germline CDR1 reads MDHEN; CDR2 reads SYDVKM. CDR3 residues: CASRTDLEEGYTF. The CDR3 DNA reads as TGTGCCAGCAGAACGGACCTCGAGGAGGGCTACACCTTC.

This clonotype was recorded many times. This chain joins TRBV3-1 and TRBJ2-5; TRBD2 aligns across 7 bases. Germline trimming cut 3 bases from V and 0 bases from J; bases unmatched to any gene: 10. CDR3 length: 17 amino acids. CDR1 and CDR2 from the germline V gene are LGHDT and YNNKEL (reference sequence). DNA of the CDR3: TGTGCCAGCAGCCACTTACGGCTAGCGGAGAACCAAGAGACCCAGTACTTC. This sequence encodes CASSHLRLAENQETQYF.

The J gene is TRBJ2-7, the V gene TRBV27; TRBD2 matches at 12 bases. Germline V gene sequence: CDR1 MNHEY, CDR2 SMNVEV (reference sequence). The V gene end was trimmed by 8 bases and the J gene end by 4 bases; junction bases not matched to a gene: 15. This CDR3 is built from 17 residues. The DNA for the CDR3 is TGTGCCAGCGGTAAAGGGACTAGCGGGCGCCTAGGGTACGAGCAGTACTTC. Protein sequence: CASGKGTSGRLGYEQYF.

The V and J genes are TRBV13 and TRBJ1-3, with D tentatively TRBD1 (6 bases). V was pared by 4 bases and J by 8 bases, with 12 bases between. This CDR3 is 13 amino acids long. Germline V gene lookup returns CDR1 PRHDT and CDR2 FYEKMQ (reference sequence). The CDR3 nucleotides read TGTGCCAGCAGCTCCCCGAGGGGGGACACCATATATTTT. This gives the protein CASSSPRGDTIYF.

This clonotype showed up many times. This chain connects TRBV27 to TRBJ1-6; the D gene is possibly TRBD1 (6 bases). The germline V and J ends were trimmed by 4 bases and 3 bases, with 10 bases remaining between them. The CDR3 contains 15 residues. CDR1 and CDR2 (germline): MNHEY, SMNVEV (reference sequence). The CDR3 here is CASSYRQDYNSPLHF. The CDR3 region has the DNA TGTGCCAGCAGTTACCGACAGGACTATAATTCACCCCTCCACTTT.

The sample holds many counts of this clonotype. The chain employs TRBV7-8 and TRBJ1-1, with D possibly being TRBD1 (5 bases). V lost 5 bases and J lost 4, with 20 bases in between. The germline CDR1 and CDR2 sequences are SGHVS and FQNEAQ. This CDR3 has 16 amino acids. CDR3 nucleotides: TGTGCCAGCAGCGAAACCCTCAGGGCTTTTGGCACTGAAGCTTTCTTT. Its translation is CASSETLRAFGTEAFF.